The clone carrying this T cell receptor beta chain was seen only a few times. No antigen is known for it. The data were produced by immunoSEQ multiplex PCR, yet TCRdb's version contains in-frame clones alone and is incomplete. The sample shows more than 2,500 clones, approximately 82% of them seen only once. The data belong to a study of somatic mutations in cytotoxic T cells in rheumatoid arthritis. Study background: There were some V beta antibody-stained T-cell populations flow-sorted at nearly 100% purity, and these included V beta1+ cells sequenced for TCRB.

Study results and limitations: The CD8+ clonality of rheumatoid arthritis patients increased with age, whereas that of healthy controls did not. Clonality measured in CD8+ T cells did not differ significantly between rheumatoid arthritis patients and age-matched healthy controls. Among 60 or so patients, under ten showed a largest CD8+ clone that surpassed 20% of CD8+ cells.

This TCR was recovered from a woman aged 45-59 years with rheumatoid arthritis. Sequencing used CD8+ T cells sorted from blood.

CDR3 bases: TGTGCCAGCAGTCCATACGGACAGGGAGACTTTGAAGCTTTCTTT. Translating gives CASSPYGQGDFEAFF. The gene calls are TRBV27 and TRBJ1-1; 8 bases agree with TRBD1. CDR3 length: 15 amino acids. V lost 5 bases, J lost 7 bases, and 12 bases stayed unmatched. Germline V lookup: CDR1 MNHEY, CDR2 SMNVEV (reference sequence).